Listed below are T cell receptor beta chains from one sample, sequenced in a study of cytomegalovirus exposure and HLA in healthy donors. The method was immunoSEQ multiplex PCR; TCRdb's version includes in-frame clones alone and lacks a portion of them. The sample holds more than 140,000 clones, roughly 87% seen once. The sequenced sample consisted of PBMCs. The origin of the receptors is a man aged 30-40 years in good health and CMV-seropositive. Both conserved end residues are part of each CDR3. Each record gives: J gene, clone size, V gene, D gene, CDR3 DNA, CDR3 protein. The D gene is left open where the match is weak. Rows give clone size only sometimes, using once, few, many, or a class for an expanded clone.

j_call: TRBJ1-5; clone_size: few; v_call: TRBV29-1; d_call: -; cdr3_nt: TGCAGCGTTGCCAGGGGCTTTAATCAGCCCCAGCATTTT; cdr3_aa: CSVARGFNQPQHF
j_call: TRBJ2-3; clone_size: -; v_call: TRBV5-4; d_call: -; cdr3_nt: TGTGCCAGCAGCTCCACGGGGGGCAGCACAGATACGCAGTATTTT; cdr3_aa: CASSSTGGSTDTQYF
j_call: TRBJ1-6; clone_size: few; v_call: TRBV25-1; d_call: TRBD1; cdr3_nt: TGTGCCAGCAGCCCGGGACAGGGTCACTCACCCCTCCACTTT; cdr3_aa: CASSPGQGHSPLHF
j_call: TRBJ1-1; clone_size: once; v_call: TRBV7-9; d_call: -; cdr3_nt: TGTGCCAGCAGCTCCCCGGGACACCGGAACACTGAAGCTTTCTTT; cdr3_aa: CASSSPGHRNTEAFF
j_call: TRBJ1-1; clone_size: -; v_call: TRBV27; d_call: -; cdr3_nt: TGTGCCAGCAGTTTCAGGGGCTTGAACACTGAAGCTTTCTTT; cdr3_aa: CASSFRGLNTEAFF
j_call: TRBJ2-7; clone_size: -; v_call: TRBV27; d_call: -; cdr3_nt: TGTGCCAGCAGTTTATCCCTAGCTGGCGAGCAGTACTTC; cdr3_aa: CASSLSLAGEQYF
j_call: TRBJ2-7; clone_size: -; v_call: TRBV27; d_call: -; cdr3_nt: TGTGCCAGCAGTCATGGGGGAGGGGGGTACGAGCAGTACTTC; cdr3_aa: CASSHGGGGYEQYF
j_call: TRBJ1-4; clone_size: few; v_call: TRBV5-1; d_call: -; cdr3_nt: TGCGCCAGCAGCTTGCAGGGGCGGACTAGTTCCCCAACTAATGAAAAACTGTTTTTT; cdr3_aa: CASSLQGRTSSPTNEKLFF
j_call: TRBJ2-1; clone_size: -; v_call: TRBV2; d_call: TRBD2; cdr3_nt: TGTGCCAGCACGAGCGGGAGGGCCGCTGAGCAGTTCTTC; cdr3_aa: CASTSGRAAEQFF
j_call: TRBJ1-5; clone_size: -; v_call: TRBV4-1; d_call: -; cdr3_nt: TGCGCCAGCAGCCAGAATCCGGACAGTCCCCAGCCCCAGCATTTT; cdr3_aa: CASSQNPDSPQPQHF
j_call: TRBJ1-4; clone_size: -; v_call: TRBV15; d_call: -; cdr3_nt: TGTGCCACCAGCAGAGATGGCGGGGGGCTTAATGAAAAACTGTTTTTT; cdr3_aa: CATSRDGGGLNEKLFF
j_call: TRBJ2-5; clone_size: -; v_call: TRBV7-9; d_call: TRBD2; cdr3_nt: TGTGCCAGCAGCTTGTCTACTGGGACTAGAACCCCCCACCAGTACTTC; cdr3_aa: CASSLSTGTRTPHQYF
j_call: TRBJ1-2; clone_size: -; v_call: TRBV6-5; d_call: -; cdr3_nt: TGTGCCAGCAGTTACGAGGGTGGTGATGGCTACACCTTC; cdr3_aa: CASSYEGGDGYTF
j_call: TRBJ1-6; clone_size: -; v_call: TRBV5-1; d_call: -; cdr3_nt: TGCGCCAGCAGCCCGCCGGGGGGCGCGGGTTCACCCCTCCACTTT; cdr3_aa: CASSPPGGAGSPLHF
j_call: TRBJ2-5; clone_size: -; v_call: TRBV19; d_call: -; cdr3_nt: TGTGCCAGTAGTATTCGGGGTAGCGAGGCGATAGGAGAGACCCAGTACTTC; cdr3_aa: CASSIRGSEAIGETQYF
j_call: TRBJ2-7; clone_size: -; v_call: TRBV2; d_call: -; cdr3_nt: TGTGCCAGCAGTGAACAGGCGAGCTCCTACGAGCAGTACTTC; cdr3_aa: CASSEQASSYEQYF
j_call: TRBJ1-4; clone_size: -; v_call: TRBV4-1; d_call: TRBD1; cdr3_nt: TGCGCCAGCAGCCAGATGGGACAGGGCAGGGAAAAACTGTTTTTT; cdr3_aa: CASSQMGQGREKLFF
j_call: TRBJ2-5; clone_size: -; v_call: TRBV6-1; d_call: TRBD2; cdr3_nt: TGTGCCAGCAGTGAAGGCAGCGGGAGGCGTTTTCGAGAGACCCAGTACTTC; cdr3_aa: CASSEGSGRRFRETQYF
j_call: TRBJ2-3; clone_size: -; v_call: TRBV27; d_call: TRBD2; cdr3_nt: TGTGCCAGCAGTTTACTAGCGGGAGCCATCAGAGATACGCAGTATTTT; cdr3_aa: CASSLLAGAIRDTQYF
j_call: TRBJ2-7; clone_size: -; v_call: TRBV5-1; d_call: -; cdr3_nt: TGCGCCAGCAGCTTATTCGGCGAGCAGTACTTC; cdr3_aa: CASSLFGEQYF